Listed below are T cell receptor beta chains from one sample, sequenced in a study of shared clonotypes between healthy human individuals. This table comes from immunoSEQ multiplex PCR, and its TCRdb copy is limited to in-frame clones, with some not included. The table records about 2.4 million clones, under 95% of them present only once. The material sequenced was naive CD4+ T cells from PBMCs. These receptors all stem from a man in his late teens or twenties in good health. Some clones in this sample may be carry-over from other donors' samples. CDR3s include the opening cysteine and the closing phenylalanine or tryptophan. A D gene is named only where the DNA matches it firmly. A row's size may be missing; if present it is once, few, many or a size class.

CDR3 protein,CDR3 DNA,J gene,V gene,D gene,clone size
CAWTKALAGVRGDTQYF,TGTGCCTGGACCAAAGCTCTAGCGGGAGTTCGGGGAGATACGCAGTATTTT,TRBJ2-3,TRBV30,TRBD2,.
CATRSGTGGSGANVLTF,TGTGCCACCAGAAGCGGCACAGGGGGCTCTGGGGCCAACGTCCTGACTTTC,TRBJ2-6,TRBV7-2,TRBD1,.
CASSLRQGGSNQPQHF,TGTGCCAGCAGCTTGCGACAGGGGGGGAGCAATCAGCCCCAGCATTTT,TRBJ1-5,TRBV5-6,TRBD1,.
CAWKAGPIFGSNQPQHF,TGTGCCTGGAAAGCAGGACCCATCTTTGGGAGCAATCAGCCCCAGCATTTT,TRBJ1-5,TRBV30,.,.
CASSLVRGGPTQETQYF,TGTGCCAGCAGCTTGGTACGTGGGGGACCAACCCAAGAGACCCAGTACTTC,TRBJ2-5,TRBV5-8,.,.
CASTVSRRAGANVLTF,TGCGCCAGCACCGTCTCCCGGAGGGCTGGGGCCAACGTCCTGACTTTC,TRBJ2-6,TRBV5-1,.,.
CASSSTGNNEQFF,TGTGCCAGCAGCTCGACAGGGAACAATGAGCAGTTCTTC,TRBJ2-1,TRBV11-3,TRBD1,.
CASSRLAFREGGEQYF,TGTGCCAGCAGCCGCCTGGCGTTCCGGGAAGGAGGCGAGCAGTACTTC,TRBJ2-7,TRBV14,.,once
CASSLGQTSNQPQHF,TGTGCCAGCAGCTTAGGACAGACTAGCAATCAGCCCCAGCATTTT,TRBJ1-5,TRBV5-8,.,.
CASSLSGSSYEQYF,TGTGCCAGCAGCTTGTCAGGGAGCTCCTACGAGCAGTACTTC,TRBJ2-7,TRBV7-3,.,.
CASSLGPGREGGTDTQYF,TGTGCCAGCAGCTTAGGTCCCGGACGGGAAGGAGGCACAGATACGCAGTATTTT,TRBJ2-3,TRBV7-8,.,.
CASSPRTGASNQPQHF,TGTGCCAGTAGTCCTCGGACAGGGGCTAGCAATCAGCCCCAGCATTTT,TRBJ1-5,TRBV19,TRBD1,.
CASSLSGGPQGYTF,TGTGCCAGCAGCTTATCGGGAGGACCGCAGGGCTACACCTTC,TRBJ1-2,TRBV5-4,.,.
CASSLGRGAVDYGYTF,TGTGCCAGCAGCTTGGGAAGGGGCGCGGTCGACTATGGCTACACCTTC,TRBJ1-2,TRBV5-4,.,.
CASSPSGSLDTQYF,TGTGCCAGCAGTCCTAGCGGGAGTTTAGATACGCAGTATTTT,TRBJ2-3,TRBV28,TRBD2,.
CASSRSGKETQYF,TGTGCCAGCAGCCGGTCGGGCAAAGAGACCCAGTACTTC,TRBJ2-5,TRBV7-2,.,once
CASSRQRDEQYF,TGTGCCAGCAGCAGACAGCGGGACGAGCAGTACTTC,TRBJ2-7,TRBV6-1,.,.
CASSSGTSDNEQFF,TGTGCCAGCAGCTCCGGGACTAGCGACAATGAGCAGTTCTTC,TRBJ2-1,TRBV7-3,TRBD2,.
CASSPKGVRTDTQYF,TGCGCCAGCAGCCCGAAGGGGGTGAGGACAGATACGCAGTATTTT,TRBJ2-3,TRBV5-1,.,.
CASRLAGGVEQYF,TGTGCCAGCAGGCTGGCGGGAGGTGTCGAGCAGTACTTC,TRBJ2-7,TRBV6-6,TRBD2,.
CASSFLPGTLENTGELFF,TGTGCCAGCAGCTTTCTCCCCGGGACCCTTGAGAACACCGGGGAGCTGTTTTTT,TRBJ2-2,TRBV11-2,.,.
CASSGAGARTDTQYF,TGCGCCAGCAGCGGAGCGGGAGCAAGGACAGATACGCAGTATTTT,TRBJ2-3,TRBV5-1,TRBD2,.
CASSHRDRAWGEQYF,TGCGCCAGCAGCCACCGGGACAGGGCCTGGGGGGAGCAGTACTTC,TRBJ2-7,TRBV4-3,TRBD1,.
CASSLGDRKRSGANVLTF,TGTGCCAGCAGCTTAGGAGACAGGAAAAGGTCTGGGGCCAACGTCCTGACTTTC,TRBJ2-6,TRBV7-9,.,.
CASSFLGQYTDTQYF,TGCGCCAGCAGCTTTCTTGGACAGTACACAGATACGCAGTATTTT,TRBJ2-3,TRBV5-1,.,once
CSVEERLAGAGTGELFF,TGCAGCGTTGAAGAAAGATTAGCGGGAGCGGGAACCGGGGAGCTGTTTTTT,TRBJ2-2,TRBV29-1,TRBD2,.
CASSPTGGAEKLFF,TGTGCCAGCAGCCCGACAGGGGGGGCTGAAAAACTGTTTTTT,TRBJ1-4,TRBV7-9,TRBD1,.
CASSLLAIPYNEQFF,TGTGCCAGCAGCTTACTAGCTATTCCCTACAATGAGCAGTTCTTC,TRBJ2-1,TRBV9,.,.
CASSLDTTSGRDQYF,TGCGCCAGCAGCTTGGATACAACTAGCGGGAGGGACCAGTACTTC,TRBJ2-5,TRBV5-1,TRBD2,.
CASSLVGDRASYEQYF,TGCGCCAGCAGCTTGGTGGGCGACAGGGCCTCCTACGAGCAGTACTTC,TRBJ2-7,TRBV5-1,TRBD1,.
CASSLVPGGNQPQHF,TGCGCCAGCAGCTTGGTACCAGGTGGCAATCAGCCCCAGCATTTT,TRBJ1-5,TRBV5-1,.,.
CASSTGLAGATDTQYF,TGCGCCAGCAGCACCGGACTAGCGGGAGCCACAGATACGCAGTATTTT,TRBJ2-3,TRBV5-1,TRBD2,.
CASRVARVNSEQYF,TGTGCCAGCCGGGTAGCTCGAGTTAATTCTGAGCAGTACTTC,TRBJ2-7,TRBV2,.,.
CASSPVATNEKLFF,TGTGCCAGCAGCCCTGTTGCAACTAATGAAAAACTGTTTTTT,TRBJ1-4,TRBV27,.,once
CASRATGYNEQFF,TGTGCCAGCAGAGCAACAGGGTACAATGAGCAGTTCTTC,TRBJ2-1,TRBV6-1,.,.
CASSARQGEVKEQYF,TGTGCCAGCAGTGCTCGACAGGGGGAAGTGAAAGAGCAGTACTTC,TRBJ2-7,TRBV6-1,TRBD1,once
CASSQGRLAPPYEQYF,TGTGCCAGCAGCCAAGGCAGGCTGGCTCCTCCCTACGAGCAGTACTTC,TRBJ2-7,TRBV4-2,.,.
CASSVAPRLNTEAFF,TGTGCCAGCAGCGTAGCTCCCAGGCTGAACACTGAAGCTTTCTTT,TRBJ1-1,TRBV9,.,.
CAISESGQNYGYTF,TGTGCCATCAGTGAGTCGGGGCAGAACTATGGCTACACCTTC,TRBJ1-2,TRBV10-3,.,.
CASSQPVWGQGYTF,TGTGCCAGCAGTCAGCCGGTATGGGGCCAGGGCTACACCTTC,TRBJ1-2,TRBV28,.,.
CASSPVGGEETQYF,TGTGCCAGCTCACCAGTGGGCGGGGAGGAGACCCAGTACTTC,TRBJ2-5,TRBV18,.,.
CASSYSVPREGSEQYF,TGTGCCAGCAGTTACTCAGTTCCGCGCGAAGGTAGCGAGCAGTACTTC,TRBJ2-7,TRBV6-6,.,.
CASRYTSGASYEQYF,TGTGCCAGCAGATACACTAGCGGAGCCTCCTACGAGCAGTACTTC,TRBJ2-7,TRBV11-2,TRBD2,.
CASSLWDGGNEQFF,TGTGCCAGCAGCTTATGGGACGGGGGGAATGAGCAGTTCTTC,TRBJ2-1,TRBV11-2,TRBD2,once
CASSHGTFDNEQFF,TGTGCCAGCTCACACGGGACATTTGACAATGAGCAGTTCTTC,TRBJ2-1,TRBV18,.,.
CASDPGVGGSYNEQFF,TGCGCCAGCGACCCAGGGGTAGGAGGATCCTACAATGAGCAGTTCTTC,TRBJ2-1,TRBV5-1,.,once
CASSGTGGLYEQYF,TGTGCCAGCAGTGGGACAGGGGGCCTCTACGAGCAGTACTTC,TRBJ2-7,TRBV28,TRBD1,.
CASSQRTGGGAYEQYF,TGTGCCAGCAGCCAAAGAACAGGGGGAGGGGCCTACGAGCAGTACTTC,TRBJ2-7,TRBV7-9,.,.
CASSVSGGGYTF,TGTGCCAGCAGTGTATCAGGGGGCGGCTACACCTTC,TRBJ1-2,TRBV28,TRBD1,.
CASSRRTRTTDNEQFF,TGTGCCAGCAGCCGACGCACCAGGACTACCGACAATGAGCAGTTCTTC,TRBJ2-1,TRBV5-4,.,.
CASSVRNEQFF,TGTGCCAGCAGCGTAAGGAATGAGCAGTTCTTC,TRBJ2-1,TRBV9,.,.
CASTVGQGPYEQYF,TGTGCCAGCACCGTGGGACAGGGCCCCTACGAGCAGTACTTC,TRBJ2-7,TRBV6-6,TRBD1,.